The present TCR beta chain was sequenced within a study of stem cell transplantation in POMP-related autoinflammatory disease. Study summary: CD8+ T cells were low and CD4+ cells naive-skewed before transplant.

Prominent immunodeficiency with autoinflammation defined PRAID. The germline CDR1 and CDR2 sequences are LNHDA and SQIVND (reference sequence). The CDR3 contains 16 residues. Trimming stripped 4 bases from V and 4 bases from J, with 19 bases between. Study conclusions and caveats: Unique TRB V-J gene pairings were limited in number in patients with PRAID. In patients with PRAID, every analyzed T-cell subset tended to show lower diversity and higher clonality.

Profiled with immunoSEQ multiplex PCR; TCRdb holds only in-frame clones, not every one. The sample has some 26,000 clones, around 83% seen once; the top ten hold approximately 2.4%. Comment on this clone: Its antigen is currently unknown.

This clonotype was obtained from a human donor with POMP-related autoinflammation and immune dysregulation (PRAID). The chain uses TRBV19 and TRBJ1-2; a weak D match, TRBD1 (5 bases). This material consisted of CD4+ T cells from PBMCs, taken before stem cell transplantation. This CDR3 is CASSTLEGVQGYGYTF. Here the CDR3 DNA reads TGTGCCAGTAGTACCCTCGAAGGGGTTCAGGGCTATGGCTACACCTTC.